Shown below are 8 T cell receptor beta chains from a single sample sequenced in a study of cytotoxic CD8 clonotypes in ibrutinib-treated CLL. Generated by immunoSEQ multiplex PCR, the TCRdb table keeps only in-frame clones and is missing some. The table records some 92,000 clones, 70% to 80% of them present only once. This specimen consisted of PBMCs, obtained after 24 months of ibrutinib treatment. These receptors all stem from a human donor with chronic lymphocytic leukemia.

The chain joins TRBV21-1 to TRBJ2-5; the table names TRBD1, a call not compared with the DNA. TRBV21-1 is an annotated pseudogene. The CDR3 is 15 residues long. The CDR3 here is CASSIRDRAKETQYF. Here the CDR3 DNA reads TGTGCCAGCAGCATCCGGGACAGGGCTAAAGAGACCCAGTACTTC.

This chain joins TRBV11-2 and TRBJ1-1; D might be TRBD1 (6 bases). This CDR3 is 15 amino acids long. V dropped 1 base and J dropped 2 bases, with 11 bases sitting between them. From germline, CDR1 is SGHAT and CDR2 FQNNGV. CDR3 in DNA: TGTGCCAGCAGCTTAGTCGCGACAGGTAACACTGAAGCTTTCTTT. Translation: CASSLVATGNTEAFF. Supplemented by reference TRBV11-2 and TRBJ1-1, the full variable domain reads EAGVAQSPRYKIIEKRQSVAFWCNPISGHATLYWYQQILGQGPKLLIQFQNNGVVDDSQLPKDRFSAERLKGVDSTLKIQPAKLEDSAVYLCASSLVATGNTEAFFGQGTRLTVV.

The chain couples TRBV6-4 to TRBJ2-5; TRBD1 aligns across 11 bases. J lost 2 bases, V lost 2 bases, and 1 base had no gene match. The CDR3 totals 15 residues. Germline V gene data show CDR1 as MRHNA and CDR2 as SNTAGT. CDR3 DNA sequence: TGTGCCAGCAGTGACGGGACAGGGGGGCAAGAGACCCAGTACTTC. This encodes CASSDGTGGQETQYF.

Here the CDR3 reads CASSLKGPSVASGRVLTGELFF. The CDR3 DNA reads as TGTGCCAGCAGTTTAAAAGGACCTAGTGTGGCTAGCGGGAGGGTTTTGACCGGGGAGCTGTTTTTT. The J gene is TRBJ2-2, the V gene TRBV27, with 12 nucleotides matching TRBD2. Per germline, CDR1 MNHEY and CDR2 SMNVEV (reference sequence). After removal of 2 bases from V and 5 bases from J, the junction contained 21 bases not matched to a gene. This CDR3 has 22 amino acids.

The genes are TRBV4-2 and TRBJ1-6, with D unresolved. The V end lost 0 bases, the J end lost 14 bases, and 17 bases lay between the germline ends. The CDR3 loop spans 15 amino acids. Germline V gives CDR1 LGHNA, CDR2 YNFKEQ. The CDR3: CASSQEGGILGSLHF. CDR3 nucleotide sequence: TGTGCCAGCAGCCAAGAAGGAGGCATCTTGGGGTCCCTCCACTTT.

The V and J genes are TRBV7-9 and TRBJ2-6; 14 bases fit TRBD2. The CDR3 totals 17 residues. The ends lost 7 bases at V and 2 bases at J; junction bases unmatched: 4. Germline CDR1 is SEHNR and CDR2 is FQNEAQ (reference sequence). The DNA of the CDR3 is TGTGCCAGCACCTGGGGACTAGCGGGAGCTGGGGCCAACGTCCTGACTTTC. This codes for CASTWGLAGAGANVLTF.

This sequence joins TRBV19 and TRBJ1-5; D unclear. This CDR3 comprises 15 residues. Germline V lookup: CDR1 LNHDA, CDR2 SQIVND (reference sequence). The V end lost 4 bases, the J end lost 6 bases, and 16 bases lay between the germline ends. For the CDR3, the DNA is TGTGCCAGTAGTAGAATAGAGGGAAGGTCTCAGCCCCAGCATTTT. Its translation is CASSRIEGRSQPQHF.

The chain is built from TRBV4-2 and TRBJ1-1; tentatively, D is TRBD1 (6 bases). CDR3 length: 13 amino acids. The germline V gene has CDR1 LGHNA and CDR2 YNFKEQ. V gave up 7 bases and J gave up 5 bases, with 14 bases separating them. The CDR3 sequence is CASNRATRTEAFF. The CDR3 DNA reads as TGTGCCAGCAACAGGGCTACGAGGACTGAAGCTTTCTTT.